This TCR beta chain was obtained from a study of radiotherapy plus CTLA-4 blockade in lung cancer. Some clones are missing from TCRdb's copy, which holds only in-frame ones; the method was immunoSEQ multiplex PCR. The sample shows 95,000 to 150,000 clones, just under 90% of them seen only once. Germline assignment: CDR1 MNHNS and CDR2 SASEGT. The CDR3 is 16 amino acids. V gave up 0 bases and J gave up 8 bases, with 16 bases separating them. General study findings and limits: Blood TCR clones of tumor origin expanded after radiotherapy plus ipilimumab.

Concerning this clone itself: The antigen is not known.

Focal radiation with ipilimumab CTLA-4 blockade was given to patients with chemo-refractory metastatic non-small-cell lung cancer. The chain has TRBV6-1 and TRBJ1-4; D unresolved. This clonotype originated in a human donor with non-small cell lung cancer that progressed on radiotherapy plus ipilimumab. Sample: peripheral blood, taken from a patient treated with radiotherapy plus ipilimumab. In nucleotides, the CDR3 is TGTGCCAGCAGTGAAGCTTTTAGGGTTATCCGGGAAAAACTGTTTTTT. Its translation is CASSEAFRVIREKLFF.